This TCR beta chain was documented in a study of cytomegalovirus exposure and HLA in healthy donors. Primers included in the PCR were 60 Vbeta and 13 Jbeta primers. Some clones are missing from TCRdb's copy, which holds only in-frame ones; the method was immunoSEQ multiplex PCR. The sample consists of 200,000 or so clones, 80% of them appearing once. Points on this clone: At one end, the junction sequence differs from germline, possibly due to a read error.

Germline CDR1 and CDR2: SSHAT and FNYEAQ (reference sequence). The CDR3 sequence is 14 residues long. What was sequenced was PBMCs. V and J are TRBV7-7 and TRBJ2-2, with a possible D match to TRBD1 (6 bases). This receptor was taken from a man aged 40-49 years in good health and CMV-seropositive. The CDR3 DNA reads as TGTGCTAGCAGCTTCCTCAGGGGTGCCGGGGAGCTGTTTTTT. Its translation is CASSFLRGAGELFF.